This T cell receptor (beta chain) emerged from a study of T cells in women clearing cervical HPV infection. Study as a whole: Case blood drawn at lesion detection; control blood after infection cleared.

V lost 6 bases, J lost 0 bases, and 10 bases stayed unmatched. Germline CDR1 is ENHRY and CDR2 is SYGVKD. The CDR3 sequence is 16 residues long. As concerns this clone: The read comes to an end 3 residues before the CDR3 does, leaving the germline J gene to fill in the end.

Sequencing used immunoSEQ multiplex PCR; TCRdb keeps in-frame clones, though not all of them. The listing contains roughly 20,000 clones. Material for sequencing was blood buffy coat. The TCR originated in a woman between 18 and 70 years old with a cervical HPV16 infection that either progressed to CIN3+ or cleared (not recorded which). The rearrangement uses TRBV10-3 and TRBJ2-5, with 7 bases that match TRBD1. Partial CDR3 DNA: TGTGCCATCAGCCCCGCCGACAGGGAGTACCAAGAGACC. This codes for CAISPADREYQET. The full CDR3 is CAISPADREYQETQYF.